Shown below are 30 T cell receptor beta chains from a single sample sequenced in a study of somatic mutations in cytotoxic T cells in rheumatoid arthritis. The table came from immunoSEQ multiplex PCR; TCRdb's copy has only in-frame clones and leaves some out. The profile shows about 23,000 clones, approximately 80% of them singletons. The specimen was CD8+ T cells sorted from blood. These receptors were obtained from an adult with rheumatoid arthritis.

The rearrangement links TRBV19 to TRBJ2-1; D gene uncertain. Germline V gene data show CDR1 as LNHDA and CDR2 as SQIVND (reference sequence). The CDR3 runs to 14 residues. Trimming took off 3 bases at V and 9 bases at J, with 15 bases between the two ends. The CDR3 sequence: CASSISTAPGEQFF. CDR3 bases: TGTGCCAGTAGTATTAGCACCGCCCCAGGTGAGCAGTTCTTC.

The gene calls are TRBV4-1 and TRBJ2-1; the match to TRBD2 covers 11 bases. The CDR3 contains 18 residues. Germline V gives CDR1 MGHRA, CDR2 YSYEKL. J was trimmed by 4 bases and V by 1 base; bases with no gene match: 9. DNA of the CDR3: TGCGCCAGCAGCCAAGTATGGGTAGCGGGGGGGCGATACAATGAGCAGTTCTTC. Amino acids: CASSQVWVAGGRYNEQFF.

The gene calls are TRBV13 and TRBJ2-5, with 10 bases lining up with TRBD1. V was pared by 5 bases and J by 7 bases, with 13 bases of the junction left unmatched. The length of the CDR3 is 16 residues. Germline V gene data show CDR1 as PRHDT and CDR2 as FYEKMQ (reference sequence). CDR3 DNA sequence: TGTGCCAGCAGCCGTCAGACAGGGGGCCCGGGGTGGACCCAGTACTTC. Its protein is CASSRQTGGPGWTQYF.

This chain connects TRBV11-2 to TRBJ1-2; D unclear. CDR1 is SGHAT, CDR2 FQNNGV, per germline. The CDR3 is 14 residues long. Trimming pared 2 bases from V and 0 bases from J, leaving 7 bases between. CDR3 region: CASSLSAANYGYTF. CDR3 DNA: TGTGCCAGCAGCTTAAGTGCGGCTAACTATGGCTACACCTTC.

The chain uses TRBV7-9 and TRBJ1-1; perhaps TRBD1 as D (5 bases). CDR3 length: 14 amino acids. Germline assignment: CDR1 SEHNR and CDR2 FQNEAQ (reference sequence). Deletions cut 1 base from V and 1 base from J, with 7 bases between. The CDR3 reads CASSLVDRNTEAFF. For the CDR3, the DNA is TGTGCCAGCAGCTTAGTTGACAGGAACACTGAAGCTTTCTTT.

The V call is TRBV5-6, the J call TRBJ1-1; D is ambiguous. This CDR3 has 13 amino acids. Germline lookup yields CDR1 SGHDT and CDR2 YYEEEE. Trimming took 1 base from V and 0 from J, leaving 4 bases between them. CDR3 sequence (DNA): TGTGCCAGCAGCTTGAGGCTGAACACTGAAGCTTTCTTT. Amino acid sequence: CASSLRLNTEAFF.

This clone was counted between two and nine times. The chain carries TRBV6-4 and TRBJ1-1, with D perhaps matching TRBD1 (5 bases). Germline V CDR1 and CDR2: MRHNA, SNTAGT. The CDR3 extends over 13 amino acids. V gave up 6 bases and J gave up 4 bases, with 12 bases separating them. CDR3: CASSQDSGTEAFF. Written as DNA, the CDR3 is TGTGCCAGCAGCCAAGACAGCGGCACTGAAGCTTTCTTT.

The J gene is TRBJ2-7, the V gene TRBV7-2; D is perhaps TRBD2 (7 bases). CDR1 and CDR2 (germline): SGHTA, FQGNSA. Trimming removed 1 base from V and 0 bases from J, with 13 bases in between. This CDR3 spans 16 amino acids. The CDR3 loop is CASSLVGGGLSYEQYF. The CDR3 bases are TGTGCCAGCAGCTTAGTGGGCGGGGGCCTCTCCTACGAGCAGTACTTC.

The chain combines TRBV7-9 with TRBJ2-7, with TRBD1 matching 7 bases. The CDR3 consists of 15 residues. CDR1 is SEHNR, CDR2 FQNEAQ, per germline (reference sequence). V lost 4 bases to trimming and J lost 3 bases; unmatched junction nucleotides: 9. The CDR3 bases are TGTGCCAGCAGCTCTCCCCCGCAGGGGGACTACGAGCAGTACTTC. Translating gives CASSSPPQGDYEQYF.

This chain joins TRBV4-1 and TRBJ2-1; 10 bases align to TRBD1. V was clipped by 0 bases and J by 6 bases; unmatched bases: 11. The CDR3 has 18 residues. Germline-derived CDR1 and CDR2 are MGHRA and YSYEKL. The CDR3 DNA reads as TGCGCCAGCAGCCAAGATATATTCGGACAGGGGGGTTTCAATGAGCAGTTCTTC. This translates into CASSQDIFGQGGFNEQFF.

The genes are TRBV19 and TRBJ1-2; 7 bases agree with TRBD1. V lost 7 bases and J lost 6; bases outside the gene matches: 11. CDR3 length: 14 residues. Germline V CDR1 and CDR2: LNHDA, SQIVND (reference sequence). CDR3 protein: CASTFDREDNGYTF. As DNA, the CDR3 is TGTGCCAGTACTTTCGACAGGGAGGATAATGGCTACACCTTC. Based on the CDR3 plus reference TRBV19 and TRBJ1-2, the full variable domain is DGGITQSPKYLFRKEGQNVTLSCEQNLNHDAMYWYRQDPGQGLRLIYYSQIVNDFQKGDIAEGYSVSREKKESFPLTVTSAQKNPTAFYLCASTFDREDNGYTFGSGTRLTVV.

This clone was found a few times. J is TRBJ2-7 and V is TRBV19; 7 bases are a match to TRBD2. Trimming cost V 7 bases and J 3 bases; bases outside gene matches: 6. The germline CDR1 and CDR2 sequences are LNHDA and SQIVND (reference sequence). The CDR3 extends over 13 amino acids. The CDR3 loop reads CASKGSGGYEQYF. CDR3 DNA sequence: TGTGCCAGTAAGGGTTCGGGGGGCTACGAGCAGTACTTC.

V is TRBV5-4 and J is TRBJ2-7; the match to TRBD1 covers 9 bases. J lost 6 bases, V lost 4 bases, and 14 bases had no gene match. The CDR3 extends over 16 amino acids. Germline V gene sequence: CDR1 SGHNT, CDR2 YYREEE (reference sequence). The CDR3 loop reads CASSPTPGQGFREQYF. The DNA of the CDR3 is TGTGCCAGCAGCCCGACTCCGGGACAGGGTTTTCGCGAGCAGTACTTC.

This clone was counted once. V gene TRBV6-5 combines with J gene TRBJ2-7; D remains unclear. The CDR3 is 14 amino acids. The V end was cut by 0 bases, the J end by 7 bases, with 13 bases between. Germline lookup yields CDR1 MNHEY and CDR2 SVGAGI. In DNA form, the CDR3 reads TGTGCCAGCAGTTACTCTGGCCTACAAGGGGAGCAGTACTTC. This translates into CASSYSGLQGEQYF.

The chain couples TRBV7-9 to TRBJ1-1, with unresolved D. The CDR3 totals 15 residues. Germline V CDR1 and CDR2: SEHNR, FQNEAQ (reference sequence). V was shortened by 2 bases and J by 1 base, with 11 bases between the two germline ends. In nucleotides, the CDR3 is TGTGCCAGCAGCTTACAAGTCGACGCGAACACTGAAGCTTTCTTT. As protein: CASSLQVDANTEAFF.

This clone is medium-sized in the sample. The rearrangement links TRBV6-5 to TRBJ2-7; D may be TRBD2 (6 bases). Germline lookup yields CDR1 MNHEY and CDR2 SVGAGI. The CDR3 has 15 residues. Between the trimmed V and J ends, which lost 6 bases and 7 bases, there was a span of 22 bases. Here the CDR3 DNA reads TGTGCCAGCAGCTACGGGATGGGCGGGGCGGGGGAGCAGTACTTC. Amino acids: CASSYGMGGAGEQYF.

V gene TRBV25-1 combines with J gene TRBJ2-3; no clear D. The germline V and J ends were trimmed by 1 base and 9 bases, with 8 bases remaining between them. CDR3 length: 12 residues. Germline V lookup: CDR1 MGHDK, CDR2 SYGVNS. The CDR3 region has the DNA TGTGCCAGCAGTGAATTCGACGGAACGCAGTATTTT. Amino acid sequence: CASSEFDGTQYF.

V gene TRBV5-5 combines with J gene TRBJ1-3; 8 bases match TRBD1. Germline CDR1 and CDR2: SGHKS and YYEKEE (reference sequence). The CDR3 runs to 15 residues. V lost 2 bases, J lost 0 bases, and 1 base stayed unmatched. CDR3 amino acids: CASSFDRGSGNTIYF. The CDR3 region has the DNA TGTGCCAGCAGCTTCGACAGGGGCTCTGGAAACACCATATATTTT.

The chain is built from TRBV4-2 and TRBJ1-1; D is unresolved. V was pared by 0 bases and J by 12 bases, with 17 bases between. The germline CDR1 and CDR2 sequences are LGHNA and YNFKEQ. The CDR3 extends over 14 amino acids. Written as DNA, the CDR3 is TGTGCCAGCAGCCAAGATCCCGAGTTAACGGTAACTTTCTTT. Protein: CASSQDPELTVTFF.

The chain is built from TRBV5-6 and TRBJ1-3; possible D gene TRBD1, 6 bases. This CDR3 has 15 residues. The germline CDR1 and CDR2 sequences are SGHDT and YYEEEE. Deletions cut 4 bases from V and 3 bases from J, with 14 bases between. CDR3 protein: CASSPLQGYGNTIYF. The DNA for the CDR3 is TGTGCCAGCAGCCCGCTACAGGGTTATGGAAACACCATATATTTT.

V is TRBV7-9 and J is TRBJ1-2; the D is unclear. Trimming pared 1 base from V and 4 bases from J, leaving 4 bases between. The CDR3 spans 12 residues. In germline, CDR1 is SEHNR, CDR2 FQNEAQ (reference sequence). The CDR3 sequence is CASSLDSYGYTF. The CDR3 nucleotides read TGTGCCAGCAGCTTAGACAGCTATGGCTACACCTTC.

This chain links TRBV28 with TRBJ2-7; 10 bases align to TRBD1. J was trimmed by 6 bases and V by 6 bases; bases with no gene match: 11. From germline, CDR1 is MDHEN and CDR2 SYDVKM. This CDR3 has 15 residues. The CDR3 bases are TGTGCCAGCAGCTTACTCCGGGACAGGGGAAGCGAGCAGTACTTC. Protein product: CASSLLRDRGSEQYF.

The chain couples TRBV27 to TRBJ1-6, with 8 bases that match TRBD1. The junction had 10 bases not matched to a gene; V was cut back by 10 bases and J by 5 bases. The length of the CDR3 is 15 residues. The germline V gene encodes CDR1 MNHEY and CDR2 SMNVEV (reference sequence). The CDR3 here is CANFSGTGHNSPLHF. The CDR3 DNA reads as TGTGCCAACTTTTCTGGGACAGGCCATAATTCACCCCTCCACTTT.

Here the CDR3 reads CASSIGQGNYNEQFF. In DNA, the CDR3 is TGTGCCAGTAGTATAGGCCAGGGTAACTACAATGAGCAGTTCTTC. The V and J genes are TRBV19 and TRBJ2-1; perhaps TRBD1 as D (5 bases). The CDR3 extends over 15 amino acids. CDR1 and CDR2 from the germline V gene are LNHDA and SQIVND (reference sequence). V lost 1 base and J lost 3, with 10 bases in between.

The genes are TRBV6-5 and TRBJ1-5, with D unresolved. The ends were cut back, 6 bases at V and 4 bases at J, with 13 bases in the middle. This CDR3 is 14 amino acids long. Germline loops: CDR1 MNHEY, CDR2 SVGAGI. CDR3 residues: CASRRVGRNQPQHF. The CDR3 DNA is TGTGCCAGCAGGCGGGTAGGTCGAAATCAGCCCCAGCATTTT.

The V gene is TRBV9, the J gene TRBJ1-6; 9 nucleotides line up with TRBD1. Germline values: CDR1 SGDLS, CDR2 YYNGEE. The CDR3 runs 21 residues. Unmatched junction bases numbered 18, after V lost 5 bases and J lost 0 bases. This CDR3 is CASSQGCTGGFSRSYNSPLHF. The CDR3 DNA follows: TGTGCCAGCAGTCAGGGGTGCACAGGGGGCTTTTCTCGCTCCTATAATTCACCCCTCCACTTT. Together with reference TRBV9 and TRBJ1-6, the CDR3 gives the full variable domain: DSGVTQTPKHLITATGQRVTLRCSPRSGDLSVYWYQQSLDQGLQFLIQYYNGEERAKGNILERFSAQQFPDLHSELNLSSLELGDSALYFCASSQGCTGGFSRSYNSPLHFGNGTRLTVT.

This sequence joins TRBV5-1 and TRBJ2-5; 7 bases map to TRBD2. The CDR3 covers 16 residues. Per germline, CDR1 SGHRS and CDR2 YFSETQ. V shed 0 bases, J shed 1 base, and the junction held 6 bases outside the gene matches. Written as DNA, the CDR3 is TGCGCCAGCAGCTTGGGGGAGCGGGGCGGCCAAGAGACCCAGTACTTC. Translating it yields CASSLGERGGQETQYF.

The rearrangement uses TRBV2 and TRBJ2-7; TRBD1 aligns across 7 bases. After removal of 2 bases from V and 4 bases from J, the junction contained 8 bases not matched to a gene. Germline loops: CDR1 SNHLY, CDR2 FYNNEI. CDR3 length: 15 residues. This chain's CDR3 is CASSELTGLAYEQYF. CDR3 nucleotide sequence: TGTGCCAGCAGTGAATTGACAGGGTTGGCTTACGAGCAGTACTTC.

The chain joins TRBV5-5 to TRBJ2-7, with D possibly matching TRBD1 (6 bases). V was pared by 4 bases and J by 0 bases, with 20 bases between. The CDR3 loop spans 17 amino acids. Germline lookup yields CDR1 SGHKS and CDR2 YYEKEE (reference sequence). The CDR3: CASSPTWTDSGSYEQYF. In nucleotides, the CDR3 is TGTGCCAGCAGCCCAACCTGGACAGACAGTGGCTCCTACGAGCAGTACTTC.

This chain connects TRBV6-5 to TRBJ2-7, with D perhaps matching TRBD2 (5 bases). V was clipped by 7 bases and J by 3 bases, with 13 bases between them. This CDR3 has 13 residues. Germline V CDR1 and CDR2: MNHEY, SVGAGI. The CDR3 nucleotides are TGTGCCAGCAATCCGGACGGAGGCTACGAGCAGTACTTC. This sequence encodes CASNPDGGYEQYF.